These T cell receptor beta chains were read from a single sample in a study of spatial heterogeneity in lung cancer. TCRdb re-called the 5' RACE reads with MiXCR, one entry per CDR3 protein. The sample lists more than 12,000 distinct CDR3 sequences, 10% to 11% occurring once. This specimen consisted of PBMCs, obtained at surgery. The receptors derive from a female donor with early-stage non-small cell lung cancer. CDR3s include the opening cysteine and the closing phenylalanine or tryptophan. A D gene is named only where the DNA matches it firmly. Rows may omit the clone size; those that give it use once, few, many or a size class.

d_gene	v_gene	j_gene	abundance	CDR3aa	CDR3nt
NA	TRBV9	TRBJ2-7	NA	CASSGVGTSSYEQYF	TGTGCCAGCAGCGGAGTTGGGACCAGCTCCTACGAGCAGTACTTC
NA	TRBV6-5	TRBJ1-6	many	CASSYRVTYNSPLHF	TGTGCCAGCAGTTACCGGGTAACCTATAATTCACCCCTCCACTTT
NA	TRBV11-1	TRBJ1-6	many	CASSLAPPVSPLHF	TGTGCCAGCAGCTTAGCGCCCCCAGTATCGCCCCTCCACTTT
NA	TRBV20-1	TRBJ2-3	many	CSASVDSGNTDTQYF	TGCAGTGCGTCGGTTGATTCGGGGAACACAGATACGCAGTATTTT
NA	TRBV5-1	TRBJ2-2	many	CASSLGETGNTGELFF	TGCGCCAGCAGCTTGGGGGAGACCGGGAACACCGGGGAGCTGTTTTTT
TRBD1	TRBV24-1	TRBJ1-2	many	CATSDDDRVHGYTF	TGTGCCACCAGTGATGACGACAGGGTTCATGGCTACACCTTC
NA	TRBV11-2	TRBJ1-5	many	CASSLDGDQPQHF	TGTGCCAGCAGCTTAGATGGAGATCAGCCCCAGCATTTT
NA	TRBV6-5	TRBJ2-2	many	CASSYVKGSTGELFF	TGTGCCAGCAGTTATGTGAAGGGATCCACCGGGGAGCTGTTTTTT
NA	TRBV11-2	TRBJ2-2	many	CASSLTFNTGELFF	TGTGCCAGCAGCTTAACATTTAACACCGGGGAGCTGTTTTTT
TRBD2	TRBV7-3	TRBJ2-1	NA	CASSLSGGGSEQFF	TGTGCCAGCAGCTTAAGTGGCGGGGGTTCTGAGCAGTTCTTC
NA	TRBV3-1	TRBJ2-2	many	CASTLGRGANTGELFF	TGTGCCAGCACTCTAGGTCGAGGGGCGAACACCGGGGAGCTGTTTTTT
TRBD1	TRBV5-1	TRBJ2-2	NA	CASSLQGAHTGELFF	TGCGCCAGCAGCTTACAGGGGGCGCACACCGGGGAGCTGTTTTTT
TRBD1	TRBV29-1	TRBJ1-3	many	CSVVRQGANTIYF	TGCAGCGTTGTGCGACAGGGGGCGAACACCATATATTTT